Following are 6 T cell receptor beta chains from one sample sequenced in a study of cytomegalovirus exposure and HLA in healthy donors. This PCR relied on a set of 60 Vbeta primers and 13 Jbeta primers. Method: immunoSEQ multiplex PCR; TCRdb's copy keeps in-frame clones and lacks some. The table has about 84,000 clones, around 68% seen once; the top ten hold 15%. The sample taken for sequencing was PBMCs. Receptors originate from a woman aged 40 to 50 in good health and CMV-seropositive.

The gene calls are TRBV10-3 and TRBJ2-7, with TRBD1 matching over 7 bases. J gave up 4 bases and V 6 bases, and 6 bases lay outside the gene matches. Germline CDR1 reads ENHRY; CDR2 reads SYGVKD. The length of the CDR3 is 13 residues. The CDR3 nucleotides read TGTGCCATCAGAGGGACAGTACCATACGAGCAGTACTTC. This translates into CAIRGTVPYEQYF.

This clone was counted only a few times. The V and J genes are TRBV5-1 and TRBJ2-2; weak D call: TRBD2 (5 bases). The CDR3 runs to 15 residues. The V and J ends lost 4 bases and 1 base respectively, with 11 bases between them. The germline gives CDR1 SGHRS, CDR2 YFSETQ. CDR3 DNA: TGCGCCAGCAGCGAGCAAGCGGAGAACACCGGGGAGCTGTTTTTT. It yields the protein CASSEQAENTGELFF.

The chain employs TRBV28 and TRBJ1-2; D not resolved. CDR1 and CDR2 from the germline V gene are MDHEN and SYDVKM. The CDR3 extends over 15 amino acids. Deletions cut 5 bases from V and 4 bases from J, with 17 bases between. The CDR3 DNA reads TGTGCCAGCAGTCTACCACACGGTTCAGGCTATGGCTACACCTTC. As protein: CASSLPHGSGYGYTF.

The rearrangement joins TRBV7-2 to TRBJ2-7; maybe TRBD1 (6 bases). This CDR3 has 14 residues. Germline V CDR1 and CDR2: SGHTA, FQGNSA. The V end lost 2 bases, the J end lost 4 bases, and 12 bases lay between the germline ends. CDR3 amino acids: CASSLRQDLYEQYF. Written as DNA, the CDR3 is TGTGCCAGCAGCTTAAGACAGGACCTTTACGAGCAGTACTTC.

This rearrangement joins TRBV28 to TRBJ2-7; a weak D match, TRBD2 (6 bases). This CDR3 contains 12 residues. Looked up from germline, CDR1 is MDHEN and CDR2 is SYDVKM. Between the trimmed V and J ends, which lost 11 bases and 4 bases, there was a span of 15 bases. In DNA, the CDR3 is TGTGCCTCACGGGGGAGTGGTTACGAGCAGTACTTC. Translated: CASRGSGYEQYF.

The genes are TRBV5-1 and TRBJ2-1; 8 bases fit TRBD1. CDR3 length: 14 amino acids. Germline V gene lookup returns CDR1 SGHRS and CDR2 YFSETQ. Trimming at V came to 4 bases and at J to 6 bases, leaving 6 bases not matched to a gene. The CDR3 DNA is TGCGCCAGCAGCACAGACAGGGGTTTCAATGAGCAGTTCTTC. This encodes CASSTDRGFNEQFF.